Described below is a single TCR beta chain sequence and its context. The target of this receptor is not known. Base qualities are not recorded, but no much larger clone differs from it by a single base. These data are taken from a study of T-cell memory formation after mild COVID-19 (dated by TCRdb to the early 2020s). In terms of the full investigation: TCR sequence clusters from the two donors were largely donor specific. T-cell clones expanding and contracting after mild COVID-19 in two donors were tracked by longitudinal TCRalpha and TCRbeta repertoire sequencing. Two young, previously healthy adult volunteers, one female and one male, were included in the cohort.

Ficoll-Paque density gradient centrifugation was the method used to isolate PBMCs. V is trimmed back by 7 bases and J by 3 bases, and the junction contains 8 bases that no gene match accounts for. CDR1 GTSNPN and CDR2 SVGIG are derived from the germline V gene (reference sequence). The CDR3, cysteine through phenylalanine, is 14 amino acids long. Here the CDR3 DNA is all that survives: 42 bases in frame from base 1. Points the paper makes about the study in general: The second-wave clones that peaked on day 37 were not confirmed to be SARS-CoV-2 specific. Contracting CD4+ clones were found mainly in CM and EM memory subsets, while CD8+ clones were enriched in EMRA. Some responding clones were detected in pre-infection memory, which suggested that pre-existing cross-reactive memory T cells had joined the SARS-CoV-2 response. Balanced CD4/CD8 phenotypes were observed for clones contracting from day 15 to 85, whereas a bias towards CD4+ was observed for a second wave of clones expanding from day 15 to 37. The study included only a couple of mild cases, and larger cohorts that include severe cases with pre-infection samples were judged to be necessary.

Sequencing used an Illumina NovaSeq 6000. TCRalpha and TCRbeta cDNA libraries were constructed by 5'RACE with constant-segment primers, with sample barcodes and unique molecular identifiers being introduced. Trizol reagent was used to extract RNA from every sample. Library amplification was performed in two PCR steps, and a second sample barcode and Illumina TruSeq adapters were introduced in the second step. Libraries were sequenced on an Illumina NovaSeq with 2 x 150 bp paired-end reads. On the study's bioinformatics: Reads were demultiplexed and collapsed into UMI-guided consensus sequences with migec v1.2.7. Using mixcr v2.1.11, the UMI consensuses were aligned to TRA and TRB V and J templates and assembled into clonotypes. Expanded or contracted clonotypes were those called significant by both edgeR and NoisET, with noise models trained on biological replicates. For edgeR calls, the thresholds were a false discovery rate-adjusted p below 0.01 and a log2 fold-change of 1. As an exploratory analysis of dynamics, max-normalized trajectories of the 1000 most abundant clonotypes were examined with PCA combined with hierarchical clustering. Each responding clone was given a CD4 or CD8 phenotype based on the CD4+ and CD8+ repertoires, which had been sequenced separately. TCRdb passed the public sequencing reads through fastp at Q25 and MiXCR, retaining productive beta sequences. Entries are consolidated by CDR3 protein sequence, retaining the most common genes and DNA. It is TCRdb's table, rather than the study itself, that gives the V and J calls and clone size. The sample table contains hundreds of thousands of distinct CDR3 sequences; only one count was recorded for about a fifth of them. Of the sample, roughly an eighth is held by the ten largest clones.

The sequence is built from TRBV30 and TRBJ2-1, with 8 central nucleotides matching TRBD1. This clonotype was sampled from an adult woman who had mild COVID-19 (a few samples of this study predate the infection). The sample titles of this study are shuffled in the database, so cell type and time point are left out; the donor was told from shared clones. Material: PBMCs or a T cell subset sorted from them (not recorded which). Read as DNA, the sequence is TGTGCCTCATCAGGACAGGGAATCTACAATGAGCAGTTCTTC. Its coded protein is CASSGQGIYNEQFF.